The clone carrying this T cell receptor (beta chain) has more than one count but fewer than ten. The CDR3 is made up of 15 amino acids. Germline CDR1 reads SGHRS; CDR2 reads YFSETQ. After removal of 4 bases from V and 0 bases from J, the junction contained 6 bases not matched to a gene. The data stem from a study of patients and donors after allogeneic stem cell transplantation. TCRdb itself ran the RT-PCR reads through MiXCR, one entry per CDR3 protein. The data show around 170,000 distinct CDR3 sequences, about 24% seen once. This clonotype originated in a human donor who was either an allogeneic HSCT recipient or a stem cell or donor lymphocyte infusion donor (not recorded which). It is not recorded whose cells these are; they may come from a transplant donor. This chain links TRBV5-1 with TRBJ1-1; 7 bases map to TRBD1. The sample comprised blood, either unsorted or a sorted T cell fraction (not recorded which). The CDR3 spells CASSTTGTMNTEAFF. CDR3 in DNA: TGCGCCAGCAGCACGACAGGGACGATGAACACTGAAGCTTTCTTT.